Listed here are 10 T cell receptor beta chains from one sample, sequenced in a study of blood T cell repertoires in COVID-19. Only in-frame clones appear in the TCRdb table, and some are missing; sequencing was by immunoSEQ multiplex PCR. The profile shows under 400,000 clones, 90% of them singletons. The sequencing sample was made of peripheral blood. Receptors were obtained from a woman aged 25 to 39 with COVID-19, enrolled during active disease.

CDR3 region: CATRSSYNEQFF. The CDR3, as DNA: TGTGCCACTAGATCCTCCTACAATGAGCAGTTCTTC. The J gene is TRBJ2-1, the V gene TRBV15; D gene ambiguous. Germline assignment: CDR1 LNHNV and CDR2 YYDKDF (reference sequence). Trimming left V 9 bases short and J 0 bases short, with 6 bases between. There are 12 residues in the CDR3. Full variable domain (remainder filled in from reference TRBV15 and TRBJ2-1): DAMVIQNPRYQVTQFGKPVTLSCSQTLNHNVMYWYQQKSSQAPKLLFHYYDKDFNNEADTPDNFQSRRPNTSFCFLDIRSPGLGDTAMYLCATRSSYNEQFFGPGTRLTVL.

The sample holds one count of this clone. The chain couples TRBV12-3 or TRBV12-4 to TRBJ1-1; D is unresolved. V was shortened by 4 bases and J by 6 bases, with 6 bases between the two germline ends. CDR3 length: 11 residues. For the CDR3, the DNA is TGTGCCAGCAGTTACCCGGCTGAAGCTTTCTTT. It encodes CASSYPAEAFF.

The CDR3 sequence is CASSHDPGRDTQYF. CDR3 DNA sequence: TGTGCCAGCAGCCACGATCCGGGGAGGGATACGCAGTATTTT. The J gene is TRBJ2-3, the V gene TRBV28; a weak D match, TRBD2 (6 bases). V shed 6 bases and J shed 6 bases, with 16 bases lying between them. Germline V gene lookup returns CDR1 MDHEN and CDR2 SYDVKM. The CDR3 sequence is 14 residues long.

The chain is built from TRBV7-9 and TRBJ1-1; TRBD1 is a possible D gene (5 bases). The V gene lost 5 bases and the J gene lost 3 bases, with 13 bases spanning the gap. This CDR3 has 14 amino acids. Per the germline V gene, CDR1 is SEHNR and CDR2 is FQNEAQ (reference sequence). The CDR3 DNA reads TGTGCCAGCAGCCCGACCTTGGGGCACACTGAAGCTTTCTTT. Residues: CASSPTLGHTEAFF.

This clone was seen just once. The gene calls are TRBV6-5 and TRBJ2-5; TRBD2 matches at 7 bases. CDR1 and CDR2 (germline): MNHEY, SVGAGI. Germline trimming cut 6 bases from V and 7 bases from J; bases unmatched to any gene: 11. The CDR3 consists of 14 residues. The CDR3 reads CASSPSGAEGTQYF. The CDR3 DNA follows: TGTGCCAGCAGCCCAAGCGGGGCCGAAGGGACCCAGTACTTC.

This chain links TRBV30 with TRBJ1-1; TRBD1 aligns across 8 bases. The CDR3 is 15 amino acids. Germline V gives CDR1 GTSNPN, CDR2 SVGIG (reference sequence). The V and J ends lost 0 bases and 6 bases, in that order; junction bases with no gene match: 9. The CDR3 nucleotides read TGTGCCTGGAGTGTACATACAGGGGGTGTAGCTGAAGCTTTCTTT. It is translated as CAWSVHTGGVAEAFF.

The genes are TRBV2 and TRBJ1-4, with D hard to call. The ends were cut back, 6 bases at V and 7 bases at J, with 9 bases in the middle. CDR3 size: 12 residues. Germline V gene sequence: CDR1 SNHLY, CDR2 FYNNEI. The CDR3 region is CASSLNSEKLFF. The CDR3 coding sequence is TGTGCCAGCAGCCTAAATAGTGAAAAACTGTTTTTT.

V is TRBV5-1 and J is TRBJ2-1, with D perhaps matching TRBD1 (5 bases). Germline-derived CDR1 and CDR2 are SGHRS and YFSETQ. Between the trimmed V and J ends, which lost 3 bases and 5 bases, there was a span of 12 bases. The CDR3 contains 14 residues. CDR3 region: CASSSQGPDNEQFF. The CDR3 DNA reads as TGCGCCAGCAGCTCTCAGGGCCCAGACAATGAGCAGTTCTTC.

The chain combines TRBV19 with TRBJ1-1; 9 bases agree with TRBD1. Germline CDR1 reads LNHDA; CDR2 reads SQIVND (reference sequence). The CDR3 length is 17 residues. Unmatched junction bases numbered 11, after V lost 2 bases and J lost 4 bases. CDR3 DNA: TGTGCCAGTAGTATATCCGTGTGGGACAGGGTACCCACTGAAGCTTTCTTT. This sequence encodes CASSISVWDRVPTEAFF.

This chain joins TRBV5-4 and TRBJ2-3; 11 positions agree with TRBD2. Germline V gives CDR1 SGHNT, CDR2 YYREEE (reference sequence). This CDR3 is built from 14 residues. V was pared by 5 bases and J by 3 bases, with 2 bases of the junction left unmatched. CDR3 sequence (DNA): TGTGCCAGCAGGTCTAGCGGGAGGACAGATACGCAGTATTTT. It encodes CASRSSGRTDTQYF.